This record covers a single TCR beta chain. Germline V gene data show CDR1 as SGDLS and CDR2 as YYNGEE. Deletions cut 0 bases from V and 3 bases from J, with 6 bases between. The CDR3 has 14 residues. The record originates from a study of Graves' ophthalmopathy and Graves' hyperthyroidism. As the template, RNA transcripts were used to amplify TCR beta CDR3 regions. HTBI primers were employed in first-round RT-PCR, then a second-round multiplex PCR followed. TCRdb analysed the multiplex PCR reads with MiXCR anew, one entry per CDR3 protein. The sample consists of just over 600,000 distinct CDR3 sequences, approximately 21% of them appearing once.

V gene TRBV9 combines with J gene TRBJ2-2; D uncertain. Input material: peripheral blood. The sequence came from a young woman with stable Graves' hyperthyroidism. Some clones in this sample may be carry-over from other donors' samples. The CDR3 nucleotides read TGTGCCAGCAGCGTAGTGGGTGACACCGGGGAGCTGTTTTTT. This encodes CASSVVGDTGELFF.